This T cell receptor beta chain appears in the sequencing data of a study of technical replicates of blood from a handful of donors. Data came from immunoSEQ multiplex PCR; TCRdb stores just in-frame clones and leaves some out. The data contain about 81,000 clones, 95% of them singletons. This clone showed up just once. V lost 5 bases and J lost 4, with 5 bases in between. CDR1 SNHLY and CDR2 FYNNEI come from the germline V gene. The CDR3 covers 12 residues. The chain employs TRBV2 and TRBJ1-4; the D is unclear. The source of this sequence is a human donor in good health. The source material was T cells isolated from PBMCs. This CDR3 is CASSPVNEKLFF. The CDR3, as DNA: TGTGCCAGCAGTCCGGTTAATGAAAAACTGTTTTTT.